These 8 T cell receptor beta chains were sequenced from one sample in a study of cytomegalovirus exposure and HLA in healthy donors. Produced via immunoSEQ multiplex PCR; TCRdb's table is partial and in-frame only. Among 110,000 or so clones, approximately 85% were seen once, and the ten largest hold 3%. Sequencing was carried out using PBMCs. These receptors all come from a woman aged 18 to 35 in good health and CMV-seronegative.

The rearrangement links TRBV7-2 to TRBJ2-7; 8 bases match TRBD2. The CDR3 contains 13 residues. Per the germline V gene, CDR1 is SGHTA and CDR2 is FQGNSA. Germline trimming cut 8 bases from V and 3 bases from J; bases unmatched to any gene: 6. CDR3 region: CASAPGGVYEQYF. CDR3 in DNA: TGTGCCAGCGCCCCCGGGGGGGTCTACGAGCAGTACTTC.

This clone appeared many times. V gene TRBV6-1 combines with J gene TRBJ1-4; possibly TRBD1 for D (6 bases). CDR1 is MNHNS and CDR2 is SASEGT in the germline V gene. This CDR3 region has 15 residues. Between the trimmed V and J ends, which lost 5 bases and 4 bases, there was a span of 14 bases. This CDR3 reads CASSREGQNNEKLFF. In DNA, the CDR3 is TGTGCCAGCAGTAGAGAAGGACAGAATAATGAAAAACTGTTTTTT.

The chain links TRBV7-9 to TRBJ1-1; weak D call: TRBD1 (5 bases). V gave up 4 bases and J gave up 5 bases, with 14 bases separating them. There are 14 residues in the CDR3. Germline CDR1 is SEHNR and CDR2 is FQNEAQ (reference sequence). The CDR3 is CASSSTEKGTEAFF. The CDR3, as DNA: TGTGCCAGCAGCTCGACAGAAAAAGGAACTGAAGCTTTCTTT.

The V gene is TRBV27, the J gene TRBJ2-7; TRBD1 matches 10 bases. Trimming cost V 0 bases and J 3 bases; bases outside gene matches: 5. CDR1 and CDR2 (germline): MNHEY, SMNVEV (reference sequence). CDR3 size: 16 residues. This CDR3 reads CASSLSGTGDIYEQYF. CDR3 bases: TGTGCCAGCAGTTTATCCGGGACAGGGGACATCTACGAGCAGTACTTC.

This clone was seen only once. This chain uses TRBV11-2 with TRBJ2-7; D possibly corresponds to TRBD2 (6 bases). V lost 5 bases to trimming and J lost 4 bases, with 18 bases between them. This CDR3 is built from 15 residues. CDR1 and CDR2 from the germline V gene are SGHAT and FQNNGV. CDR3 amino acids: CASSPDSGGPYEQYF. The CDR3, as DNA: TGTGCCAGCAGCCCCGATTCCGGGGGTCCGTACGAGCAGTACTTC.

The rearrangement joins TRBV19 to TRBJ2-2; D is possibly TRBD2 (5 bases). The V end was cut by 2 bases, the J end by 1 base, with 20 bases between. CDR1 is LNHDA and CDR2 is SQIVND in the germline V gene (reference sequence). CDR3 size: 19 residues. For the CDR3, the DNA is TGTGCCAGTAGTATACTCCAGATTTTGACCGGGGAGAACACCGGGGAGCTGTTTTTT. Protein product: CASSILQILTGENTGELFF.

The V gene is TRBV19, the J gene TRBJ1-5; a weak D match, TRBD1 (6 bases). CDR3 size: 14 residues. Per germline, CDR1 LNHDA and CDR2 SQIVND (reference sequence). Trimming shortened V by 4 bases and J by 8 bases, and 15 bases separated the two germline ends. CDR3 loop: CASSTGLDSKPQHF. In nucleotides, the CDR3 is TGTGCCAGTAGTACAGGGTTGGACAGTAAGCCCCAGCATTTT.

This CDR3 is CASSLNPGQGVVYETEAFF. The DNA of the CDR3 is TGCGCCAGCAGCCTTAACCCCGGACAGGGGGTCGTATATGAGACTGAAGCTTTCTTT. This chain joins TRBV5-1 and TRBJ1-1; 10 bases align to TRBD1. The CDR3 runs to 19 residues. CDR1 and CDR2 from the germline V gene are SGHRS and YFSETQ. V trimming: 4 bases; J trimming: 5 bases; junction bases outside the gene matches: 20.